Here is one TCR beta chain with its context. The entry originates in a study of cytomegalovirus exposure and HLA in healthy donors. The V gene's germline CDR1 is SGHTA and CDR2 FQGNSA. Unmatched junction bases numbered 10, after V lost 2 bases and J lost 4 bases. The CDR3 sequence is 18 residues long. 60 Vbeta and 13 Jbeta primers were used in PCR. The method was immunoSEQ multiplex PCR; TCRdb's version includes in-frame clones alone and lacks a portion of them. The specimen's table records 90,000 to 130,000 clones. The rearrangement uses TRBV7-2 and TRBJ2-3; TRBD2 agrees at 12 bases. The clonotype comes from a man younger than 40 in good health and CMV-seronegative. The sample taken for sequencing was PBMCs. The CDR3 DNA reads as TGTGCCAGCAGCTTAAAAAGCCTAGCGGGGGGGAAAGCAGATACGCAGTATTTT. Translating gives CASSLKSLAGGKADTQYF.